Listed here is a single T cell receptor (beta chain). Antigen specificity is unknown. This CDR3 has 14 residues. CDR1 and CDR2 (germline): SGHAT, FQNNGV. The V end was cut by 7 bases, the J end by 3 bases, with 16 bases between. This specimen comes from a study of cytomegalovirus exposure and HLA in healthy donors. Whole-study results and caveats: The sole available immune exposure information was CMV serostatus. The likely explanation for a cluster of highly shared sequence variants was sequencing artifact. Several of the most significant clusters appeared, in a later analysis, to be linked to common viral pathogens.

The primer mix had 60 Vbeta and 13 Jbeta primers. Generated by immunoSEQ multiplex PCR, the TCRdb table keeps only in-frame clones and is missing some. Of about 86,000 clones listed, around 80% are singletons. The chain combines TRBV11-2 with TRBJ2-7; D is possibly TRBD2 (5 bases). The sequence was obtained from a male donor in good health and CMV-seropositive. The sequenced sample consisted of PBMCs. In DNA, the CDR3 is TGTGCCAGCACCCTCAGTCGGGGAAACTACGAGCAGTACTTC. Translating gives CASTLSRGNYEQYF.